Described below is a single T cell receptor (beta chain) sequence and its context. Its target is unknown. Diagnostic conclusions were grounded in clinical symptoms, serum thyroxine, TRAb, thyroid ultrasound and orbital computed tomography. The data stem from a study of Graves' ophthalmopathy and Graves' hyperthyroidism. Findings and caveats of the study: Most expanded clonotypes in thyroid above 0.001 frequency also showed up in blood.

Amplification targeted the TCR beta CDR3 regions, with RNA transcripts as the source material. HTBI-primed RT-PCR formed the first round, and a multiplex PCR formed the second. TCRdb processed the multiplex PCR reads anew with MiXCR; each CDR3 protein has one entry. Altogether hundreds of thousands of distinct CDR3 sequences are present, 22% being singletons, with the ten largest covering 7.1%. The CDR3 loop spans 15 amino acids. Germline CDR1 MDHEN, CDR2 SYDVKM. The V and J ends lost 6 bases and 2 bases, in that order; junction bases with no gene match: 9. Sequenced sample: peripheral blood. The clonotype originates from a woman under 30 with stable Graves' hyperthyroidism. Some clones in this sample may be carry-over from other donors' samples. The rearrangement links TRBV28 to TRBJ2-5; 7 bases agree with TRBD1. The CDR3 DNA reads TGTGCCAGCAGCCTCCAGGGGGTGAGGCAAGAGACCCAGTACTTC. This codes for CASSLQGVRQETQYF.